This T cell receptor beta chain originates from a study of T cell repertoires in cytomegalovirus infection. Study-level information: CMV infection together with matching HLA type was indicated by public TCR beta signatures. Study-level results: What dominated the ex vivo response were HLA-C-restricted CMV-specific TCR beta clonotypes.

This clonotype was picked up a small number of times. What it binds is not known. The CDR3 runs 18 residues. Trimming stripped 0 bases from V and 0 bases from J, with 15 bases between. Per the germline V gene, CDR1 is LNHNV and CDR2 is YYDKDF (reference sequence). MiXCR, applied by TCRdb to the reads, yields one record per CDR3 protein. The top ten clones hold less than 9.5% of a sample with about 680,000 distinct CDR3 sequences, about 24% of them seen once. This receptor was taken from a human donor in good health (CMV status not recorded). Some clones in this sample may be carry-over from other donors' samples. The sequenced material came from CD8+ T cells from PBMCs. The chain couples TRBV15 to TRBJ2-1, with D unresolved. The CDR3 DNA is TGTGCCACCAGCAGAGATCGGAGTCCGCCGAGCTCCTACAATGAGCAGTTCTTC. Translated, it gives CATSRDRSPPSSYNEQFF.